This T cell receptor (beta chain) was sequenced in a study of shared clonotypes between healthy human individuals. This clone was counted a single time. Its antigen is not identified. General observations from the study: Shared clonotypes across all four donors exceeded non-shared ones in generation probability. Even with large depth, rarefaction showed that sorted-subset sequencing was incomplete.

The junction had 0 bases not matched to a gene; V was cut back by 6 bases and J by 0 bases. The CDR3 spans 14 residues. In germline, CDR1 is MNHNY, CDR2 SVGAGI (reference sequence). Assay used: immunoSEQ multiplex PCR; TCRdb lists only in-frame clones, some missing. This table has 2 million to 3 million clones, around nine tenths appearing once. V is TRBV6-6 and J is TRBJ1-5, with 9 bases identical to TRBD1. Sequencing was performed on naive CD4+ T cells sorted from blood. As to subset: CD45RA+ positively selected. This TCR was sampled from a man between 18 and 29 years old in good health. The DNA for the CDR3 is TGTGCCAGCAGGGACAGGGGTAGCAATCAGCCCCAGCATTTT. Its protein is CASRDRGSNQPQHF.